The TCR beta chain described here comes from a study of T cells in Graves' hyperthyroidism and ophthalmopathy. Whole-study findings and limits: Most expanded thyroid clonotypes above 0.001 recurred in blood.

Germline values: CDR1 SNHLY, CDR2 FYNNEI. Between the trimmed V and J ends, which lost 7 bases and 8 bases, there was a span of 16 bases. The CDR3 contains 13 residues. This clonotype was observed at least ten times. What it binds is unknown. The investigators amplified TCR beta CDR3 regions from RNA transcripts. HTBI primers drove first-round RT-PCR of the TCR CDR3. TCRdb independently ran MiXCR on the multiplex PCR reads; one entry per CDR3 protein. This sample yields under 650,000 distinct CDR3 sequences, of which under 20% are seen a single time; around 4% belongs to the top ten. V gene TRBV2 combines with J gene TRBJ2-3, with D hard to call. The sequenced sample consisted of blood. This sequence was found in a woman aged 25 to 39 with Graves' hyperthyroidism. CDR3 in DNA: TGTGCCAGCATAGGCCGACGCACGGGTACGCAGTATTTT. This encodes CASIGRRTGTQYF.